This paragraph reports one T cell receptor beta chain. This specimen includes other DNA sequences encoding the same CDR3. The data stem from a study of blood T cell repertoires in COVID-19. Across the whole study: The United States, Italy and Spain supplied acute and convalescent COVID-19 samples. The analysed material was cDNA or gDNA that came from T cells, B-cell-depleted T cells, or PBMCs.

Trimming pared 1 base from V and 8 bases from J, leaving 6 bases between. The CDR3 runs 13 residues. The germline V gene has CDR1 LGHDT and CDR2 YNNKEL (reference sequence). Libraries were prepared by immunoSEQ multiplex PCR; TCRdb keeps only in-frame clonotypes and omits some of them. The sample carries 200,000 to 300,000 clones, around 87% recorded once. The rearrangement uses TRBV3-1 (or the pseudogene TRBV3-2) and TRBJ1-6; D call uncertain. Material: peripheral blood. The sequence was collected from a man aged 60-69 years who had recovered from COVID-19. The CDR3 spells CASSQGEDSPLHF. The DNA for the CDR3 is TGTGCCAGCAGCCAAGGGGAGGATTCACCCCTCCACTTT.